Each of the 30 T cell receptor beta chains below was sequenced from the same sample in a study of T cells in AML relapse after transplant. TCR alpha and beta chains were amplified from RNA by modified RACE PCR. Via MiXCR, TCRdb re-called the PCR reads, giving one row per CDR3 protein. Among about 3,500 distinct CDR3 sequences listed, around a tenth were seen once. The material was bone marrow, either the whole sample or a sorted T cell fraction (not recorded which), obtained in complete remission. All receptors derive from a human donor who had a stem cell transplant for acute myeloid leukemia. Part of the T cells may come from the graft donor.

About this clonotype: With a much larger clone just one base away, this may be a read error. This rearrangement joins TRBV4-3 to TRBJ2-3; 8 bases map to TRBD2. The length of the CDR3 is 18 residues. Germline V gene lookup returns CDR1 LGHNA and CDR2 YSLEER. V lost 0 bases and J lost 5; bases outside the gene matches: 13. CDR3 DNA: TGCGCCAGCAGCCAAGATCTTTTCGGGGGGGCCTCGGTAGATACGCAGTATTTT. As protein: CASSQDLFGGASVDTQYF.

A few counts support this clonotype. V gene TRBV18 combines with J gene TRBJ2-1, with D perhaps TRBD1 or TRBD2 (5 bases each). Germline values: CDR1 KGHSH, CDR2 LQKENI. Trimming pared 6 bases from V and 2 bases from J, leaving 17 bases between. The CDR3 has 16 amino acids. The CDR3 sequence: CASSATELGPYNEQFF. The CDR3, as DNA: TGTGCCAGCTCCGCGACAGAACTAGGCCCCTACAATGAGCAGTTCTTC.

This clonotype is judged medium-sized. This sequence joins TRBV28 and TRBJ2-7; D not resolved. V was clipped by 8 bases and J by 7 bases, with 9 bases between them. The germline CDR1 and CDR2 sequences are MDHEN and SYDVKM. The CDR3 spans 10 residues. CDR3 DNA sequence: TGTGCCAGCGCCCATTTGGAGCAGTACTTC. Encoded protein: CASAHLEQYF. The whole variable domain, remainder taken from reference TRBV28 and TRBJ2-7, is DVKVTQSSRYLVKRTGEKVFLECVQDMDHENMFWYRQDPGLGLRLIYFSYDVKMKEKGDIPEGYSVSREKKERFSLILESASTNQTSMYLCASAHLEQYFGPGTRLTVT.

This clonotype is termed medium-sized. The V gene is TRBV4-3, the J gene TRBJ2-2; D gene uncertain. This CDR3 has 13 amino acids. The germline V and J ends were trimmed by 4 bases and 4 bases, with 7 bases remaining between them. CDR1 and CDR2 from the germline V gene are LGHNA and YSLEER. CDR3 sequence reads: CASSRDFTGELFF. The CDR3 nucleotides are TGCGCCAGCAGCCGAGACTTCACCGGGGAGCTGTTTTTT.

This clonotype ranks as medium-sized (0.01 to 0.1%). The chain has TRBV5-1 and TRBJ2-1; the match to TRBD2 covers 10 bases. The CDR3 runs 14 residues. V lost 5 bases, J lost 5 bases, and 4 bases stayed unmatched. In germline, CDR1 is SGHRS, CDR2 YFSETQ. CDR3 bases: TGCGCCAGCAGACCGACTAGCGGGCACAATGAGCAGTTCTTC. It encodes CASRPTSGHNEQFF.

The rearrangement joins TRBV28 to TRBJ1-1; D unclear. The CDR3 has 14 amino acids. V was trimmed by 3 bases and J by 4 bases, leaving 12 bases between them. Germline assignment: CDR1 MDHEN and CDR2 SYDVKM. CDR3 DNA: TGTGCCAGCAGTTTCTCGGGGAGGGCCACTGAAGCTTTCTTT. This translates into CASSFSGRATEAFF.

Points on this clonotype: Just one base apart from a much larger clone, this may be a read error. This chain joins TRBV11-2 and TRBJ2-7; D is ambiguous. The ends were cut back, 6 bases at V and 6 bases at J, with 15 bases in the middle. Germline values: CDR1 SGHAT, CDR2 FQNNGV. The CDR3 sequence is 13 residues long. CDR3 nucleotides: TGTGCCAGCAGACCCGGGCCTCGGGCCGAGCAGTACTTC. Translation: CASRPGPRAEQYF.

This clonotype is judged medium-sized. The chain couples TRBV4-1 to TRBJ1-1; D unclear. This CDR3 contains 13 residues. Between the trimmed V and J ends, which lost 2 bases and 3 bases, there was a span of 7 bases. In germline, CDR1 is MGHRA, CDR2 YSYEKL. CDR3 DNA sequence: TGCGCCAGCAGCCAATATCGAGACACTGAAGCTTTCTTT. Protein sequence: CASSQYRDTEAFF.

In its sample, this clonotype was seen many times. The J gene is TRBJ2-2, the V gene TRBV12-3 or TRBV12-4, with 7 bases fitting TRBD2. This CDR3 is 15 amino acids long. Trimming removed 5 bases from V and 6 bases from J; junction bases left unmatched: 9. The CDR3 is CASSDRRGWSGELFF. CDR3 DNA sequence: TGTGCCAGCAGTGACCGGCGGGGGTGGTCCGGGGAGCTGTTTTTT.

By sample share, this clonotype is medium-sized. The rearrangement links TRBV7-6 to TRBJ2-7; possible D gene TRBD2, 5 bases. V lost 5 bases to trimming and J lost 6 bases, with 8 bases between them. This CDR3 region has 11 residues. The germline V gene has CDR1 SGHVS and CDR2 FNYEAQ. The CDR3 spells CASSEGSEQYF. The CDR3 nucleotides are TGTGCCAGCAGCGAGGGCTCCGAGCAGTACTTC. The complete variable domain, with remaining parts taken from reference TRBV7-6 and TRBJ2-7, reads GAGVSQSPRYKVTKRGQDVALRCDPISGHVSLYWYRQALGQGPEFLTYFNYEAQQDKSGLPNDRFSAERPEGSISTLTIQRTEQRDSAMYRCASSEGSEQYFGPGTRLTVT.

This clonotype was recorded a few times. This rearrangement joins TRBV6-1 to TRBJ2-7, with D unresolved. V dropped 2 bases and J dropped 1 base, with 12 bases sitting between them. CDR1 MNHNS and CDR2 SASEGT come from the germline V gene. The CDR3 length is 15 residues. CDR3 region: CASSESGGSSYEQYF. CDR3 sequence (DNA): TGTGCCAGCAGTGAATCCGGCGGCAGTTCCTACGAGCAGTACTTC.

Remarks on this clonotype: Compared with germline, one end of the junction differs, possibly owing to a read error. This chain uses TRBV11-1 with TRBJ2-1, with 10 bases that match TRBD2. The CDR3 has 17 amino acids. From germline, CDR1 is SGHAT and CDR2 FQDESV (reference sequence). CDR3 in DNA: TGTGCCAGCAGCGTAGCCACCTCTAGCGGGAGCTACAATGAGCAGTTCTTC. Encoded protein: CASSVATSSGSYNEQFF.

This clonotype has at least ten counts. This rearrangement joins TRBV27 to TRBJ2-7; D assignment may be TRBD1 or TRBD2 (6 bases each). V lost 9 bases to trimming and J lost 7 bases, with 16 bases between them. Germline V lookup: CDR1 MNHEY, CDR2 SMNVEV (reference sequence). This CDR3 comprises 12 residues. CDR3: CASNTIGGEQYF. For the CDR3, the DNA is TGTGCCAGTAATACTATAGGGGGGGAGCAGTACTTC.

This clonotype came up a few times. The chain is built from TRBV5-1 and TRBJ2-2; TRBD1 matches at 7 bases. CDR3 length: 16 amino acids. Germline-derived CDR1 and CDR2 are SGHRS and YFSETQ. V shed 1 base and J 3 bases; nucleotides not matched to a gene: 6. CDR3 amino acids: CASSLQRGLDTGELFF. CDR3 coding DNA: TGCGCCAGCAGCTTGCAAAGGGGGCTGGACACCGGGGAGCTGTTTTTT. Variable domain in full (rest from reference TRBV5-1 and TRBJ2-2): KAGVTQTPRYLIKTRGQQVTLSCSPISGHRSVSWYQQTPGQGLQFLFEYFSETQRNKGNFPGRFSGRQFSNSRSEMNVSTLELGDSALYLCASSLQRGLDTGELFFGEGSRLTVL.

This clonotype is deemed medium-sized (0.01 to 0.1%). The chain links TRBV13 to TRBJ1-1; D ambiguous. Deletions cut 5 bases from V and 4 bases from J, with 11 bases between. This CDR3 spans 13 amino acids. Germline V gene lookup returns CDR1 PRHDT and CDR2 FYEKMQ (reference sequence). Here the CDR3 reads CASSHGVGTEAFF. The CDR3 DNA reads as TGTGCCAGCAGCCACGGGGTGGGCACTGAAGCTTTCTTT. Supplemented by reference TRBV13 and TRBJ1-1, the full variable domain reads AAGVIQSPRHLIKEKRETATLKCYPIPRHDTVYWYQQGPGQDPQFLISFYEKMQSDKGSIPDRFSAQQFSDYHSELNMSSLELGDSALYFCASSHGVGTEAFFGQGTRLTVV.

Notes on this clonotype: This may be a read error: a much more frequent sequence differs by one nucleotide. The chain carries TRBV7-9 and TRBJ2-3; no reliable D call. With 3 bases removed from V and 11 bases from J, the gap between germline ends came to 15 bases. Germline lookup yields CDR1 SEHNR and CDR2 FQNEAQ (reference sequence). The CDR3 consists of 13 residues. Here the CDR3 reads CASSLKHLVEQYF. CDR3 coding DNA: TGTGCCAGCAGCTTGAAACACCTGGTCGAGCAGTATTTT.

This clonotype was recorded at least ten times. The rearrangement joins TRBV12-3 or TRBV12-4 to TRBJ2-2, with TRBD2 matching 7 bases. V shed 5 bases and J 3 bases; nucleotides not matched to a gene: 0. The CDR3 is 13 residues long. This chain's CDR3 is CASSRGDTGELFF. As DNA, the CDR3 is TGTGCCAGCAGTCGGGGGGACACCGGGGAGCTGTTTTTT.

This clonotype was seen repeatedly, ten times or more. This sequence joins TRBV7-9 and TRBJ2-3; D is ambiguous. V lost 3 bases to trimming and J lost 0 bases, with 13 bases between them. This CDR3 is built from 16 residues. Germline CDR1 reads SEHNR; CDR2 reads FQNEAQ (reference sequence). CDR3 nucleotide sequence: TGTGCCAGCAGCTTCCGACTTACATCTAGCACAGATACGCAGTATTTT. As protein: CASSFRLTSSTDTQYF.

This rearrangement joins TRBV7-6 to TRBJ2-2, with 9 bases matching TRBD1. The CDR3 totals 15 residues. Per germline, CDR1 SGHVS and CDR2 FNYEAQ. The J segment lost 6 bases and the V segment lost 7 bases, leaving 9 bases of the junction unmatched. The CDR3 spells CASTPRRTGAGELFF. The CDR3, as DNA: TGTGCCAGCACCCCGAGGAGGACAGGGGCCGGGGAGCTGTTTTTT.

This clonotype was seen only a few times. CDR3 region: CASSLRGGIGETQYF. DNA of the CDR3: TGCGCCAGCAGCTTGCGGGGAGGGATAGGAGAGACCCAGTACTTC. The chain joins TRBV5-1 to TRBJ2-5; TRBD2 aligns across 7 bases. Looked up from germline, CDR1 is SGHRS and CDR2 is YFSETQ. The CDR3 extends over 15 amino acids. The trim removed 1 base at V and 4 bases at J, leaving 7 bases unmatched.

This clonotype ranks as medium-sized. V usage is TRBV12-3 or TRBV12-4 and J usage is TRBJ1-1; the D gene is possibly TRBD1 (5 bases). The length of the CDR3 is 13 residues. V lost 8 bases, J lost 6 bases, and 16 bases lay in between. DNA of the CDR3: TGTGCCAGCCATTACGGACAACAATCTGAAGCTTTCTTT. It yields the protein CASHYGQQSEAFF.

With respect to this clonotype: A read error may be the cause here, since a much bigger clone is one base away. The chain links TRBV12-3 or TRBV12-4 to TRBJ1-1; TRBD1 matches 7 bases. After removal of 6 bases from V and 2 bases from J, the junction contained 6 bases not matched to a gene. This CDR3 has 14 residues. This CDR3 is CASSPTGPNTEAFF. CDR3 DNA sequence: TGTGCCAGCAGCCCGACAGGGCCTAACACTGAAGCTTTCTTT.

This clonotype is medium-sized (0.01 to 0.1%). The gene calls are TRBV9 and TRBJ2-7, with D perhaps matching TRBD1 or TRBD2 (5 bases each). This CDR3 region has 15 residues. Germline V gives CDR1 SGDLS, CDR2 YYNGEE. V lost 0 bases, J lost 0 bases, and 10 bases lay in between. The CDR3 region is CASSVGEGTSYEQYF. In nucleotides, the CDR3 is TGTGCCAGCAGCGTAGGCGAGGGGACCTCCTACGAGCAGTACTTC.

There are many counts of this clonotype. The V call is TRBV5-1, the J call TRBJ2-4, with 8 bases fitting TRBD2. Per the germline V gene, CDR1 is SGHRS and CDR2 is YFSETQ. J lost 1 base, V lost 4 bases, and 1 base had no gene match. This CDR3 contains 14 residues. CDR3 sequence: CASSPGGAKNIQYF. CDR3 nucleotides: TGCGCCAGCAGCCCGGGGGGGGCCAAAAACATTCAGTACTTC.

This clonotype is judged medium-sized. This chain uses TRBV25-1 with TRBJ2-2; TRBD1 agrees at 11 bases. J was trimmed by 5 bases and V by 4 bases; bases with no gene match: 3. The germline CDR1 and CDR2 sequences are MGHDK and SYGVNS. The CDR3 sequence is 15 residues long. CDR3 amino acids: CASSAGTGGTGELFF. CDR3 nucleotide sequence: TGTGCCAGCAGTGCCGGGACAGGGGGAACCGGGGAGCTGTTTTTT.

Relative to its sample, this clonotype is medium-sized (0.01 to 0.1%). This chain's CDR3 is CASSLQPGQGAYEQYF. Here the CDR3 DNA reads TGCGCCAGCAGCTTGCAACCGGGACAGGGAGCCTACGAGCAGTACTTC. This rearrangement joins TRBV5-1 to TRBJ2-7, with 9 bases that match TRBD1. The germline V gene encodes CDR1 SGHRS and CDR2 YFSETQ. There are 16 residues in the CDR3. Germline trimming cut 1 base from V and 2 bases from J; bases unmatched to any gene: 7.

This clonotype is medium-sized by share. This sequence joins TRBV7-2 and TRBJ2-2; tentative D call: TRBD2 (5 bases). Between the trimmed V and J ends, which lost 1 base and 1 base, there was a span of 10 bases. The length of the CDR3 is 16 residues. CDR1 SGHTA and CDR2 FQGNSA come from the germline V gene. The CDR3 DNA sequence: TGTGCCAGCAGCTTAGATTCCGGGGAGAACACCGGGGAGCTGTTTTTT. As protein: CASSLDSGENTGELFF.

Sample share makes this clonotype medium-sized. The rearrangement links TRBV10-3 to TRBJ2-5; 9 bases match TRBD1. V was pared by 3 bases and J by 2 bases, with 4 bases of the junction left unmatched. The CDR3 runs to 15 residues. Germline-derived CDR1 and CDR2 are ENHRY and SYGVKD. CDR3 DNA: TGTGCCATCAGTGAACCCGGGACAGGGCAAGAGACCCAGTACTTC. Translating it yields CAISEPGTGQETQYF.

As to this clonotype: A much more abundant neighbour one base away suggests this may be a read error. V gene TRBV6-1 combines with J gene TRBJ2-5; D uncertain. The CDR3 consists of 14 residues. Germline V gene data show CDR1 as MNHNS and CDR2 as SASEGT. The CDR3 nucleotides read TGTGCCGGCAGTGAAGTCGGCAGAAGGGAGACCCAGTACTTC. It specifies CAGSEVGRRETQYF.

This clonotype has at least ten counts. V gene TRBV5-1 combines with J gene TRBJ1-1; possible D gene TRBD1, 6 bases. V dropped 4 bases and J dropped 1 base, with 26 bases sitting between them. Germline V gene data show CDR1 as SGHRS and CDR2 as YFSETQ. CDR3 length: 19 amino acids. The DNA of the CDR3 is TGCGCCAGCAGCCCCTGGCCCCCCGGGGGCCTCGGGGAGAACACTGAAGCTTTCTTT. Translated, it gives CASSPWPPGGLGENTEAFF.